The 27 T cell receptor beta chains presented below share a single source sample, sequenced in a study of blood T cell repertoires in COVID-19. Here immunoSEQ multiplex PCR was the method, and the copy in TCRdb shows in-frame clones only, minus some. This table holds some 260,000 clones, more than 70% found once. The sequencing input was peripheral blood. The receptors were sampled from a woman in her thirties or forties who had recovered from COVID-19.

J is TRBJ2-1 and V is TRBV9, with D tentatively TRBD2 (6 bases). The V gene lost 2 bases and the J gene lost 8 bases, with 23 bases spanning the gap. The germline V gene has CDR1 SGDLS and CDR2 YYNGEE. The CDR3 totals 17 residues. This CDR3 reads CASSVTLVGAGGDEQFF. In DNA form, the CDR3 reads TGTGCCAGCAGCGTGACTCTAGTGGGAGCGGGTGGGGATGAGCAGTTCTTC.

The CDR3 here is CASSVELAGGRETQYF. The DNA for the CDR3 is TGTGCCAGCAGCGTAGAACTAGCGGGGGGTCGCGAGACCCAGTACTTC. The chain is built from TRBV9 and TRBJ2-5; 12 nucleotides agree with TRBD2. The CDR3 covers 16 residues. Germline V gene sequence: CDR1 SGDLS, CDR2 YYNGEE. V trimming: 0 bases; J trimming: 5 bases; junction bases outside the gene matches: 5.

J is TRBJ2-1 and V is TRBV13, with 7 bases that match TRBD2. The CDR3 covers 15 residues. Trimming took 0 bases from V and 4 from J; bases not matched to a gene: 3. Germline V gene lookup returns CDR1 PRHDT and CDR2 FYEKMQ (reference sequence). CDR3 residues: CASSLGLARYNEQFF. As DNA, the CDR3 is TGTGCCAGCAGCTTAGGACTAGCGCGGTACAATGAGCAGTTCTTC.

The J gene is TRBJ1-2, the V gene TRBV19; D is ambiguous. The V gene lost 3 bases and the J gene lost 0 bases, with 8 bases spanning the gap. The CDR3 is made up of 14 amino acids. Germline V gene sequence: CDR1 LNHDA, CDR2 SQIVND (reference sequence). The CDR3 DNA is TGTGCCAGTAGTATCGGCACAGCTAACTATGGCTACACCTTC. Protein: CASSIGTANYGYTF.

The J gene is TRBJ2-3, the V gene TRBV12-3 or TRBV12-4; 11 bases are shared with TRBD1. The CDR3 has 12 amino acids. Germline trimming cut 3 bases from V and 11 bases from J; bases unmatched to any gene: 1. Written as DNA, the CDR3 is TGTGCCAGCAGTTTGGGACAGGGGGGGCAGTATTTT. This codes for CASSLGQGGQYF.

This sequence joins TRBV7-9 and TRBJ2-5; maybe TRBD2 (8 bases). Trimming took 6 bases from V and 1 from J, leaving 18 bases between them. This CDR3 is built from 16 residues. The germline gives CDR1 SEHNR, CDR2 FQNEAQ (reference sequence). CDR3 amino acids: CASSQGVAGFQETQYF. The CDR3 DNA reads as TGTGCCAGCAGTCAGGGGGTAGCGGGGTTCCAAGAGACCCAGTACTTC.

The rearrangement uses TRBV7-8 and TRBJ2-3, with 11 positions matching TRBD1. Losses at the gene ends were 5 bases for V and 5 bases for J; bases not matched to a gene: 9. Germline values: CDR1 SGHVS, CDR2 FQNEAQ. The CDR3 runs 16 residues. The CDR3 loop is CASSTWTGGLRDTQYF. CDR3 nucleotides: TGTGCCAGCAGCACCTGGACAGGGGGCCTGCGAGATACGCAGTATTTT.

CDR3 sequence: CASGRDSSGDTQYF. For the CDR3, the DNA is TGTGCCAGCGGCCGGGACTCCTCGGGGGATACGCAGTATTTT. The V and J genes are TRBV6-5 and TRBJ2-3; D is perhaps TRBD2 (6 bases). The V gene's germline CDR1 is MNHEY and CDR2 SVGAGI. This CDR3 is built from 14 residues. V was clipped by 8 bases and J by 6 bases, with 18 bases between them.

The V gene is TRBV24-1, the J gene TRBJ2-2; a possible D gene is TRBD1 (5 bases). V was shortened by 9 bases and J by 1 base, with 14 bases between the two germline ends. CDR1 is KGHDR, CDR2 SFDVKD, per germline. The CDR3 length is 15 residues. CDR3 sequence (DNA): TGTGCCACCGCACCCGACAGCCAGAACACCGGGGAGCTGTTTTTT. Amino acids: CATAPDSQNTGELFF.

The chain carries TRBV15 and TRBJ1-5; D is uncertain. This CDR3 comprises 14 residues. In germline, CDR1 is LNHNV, CDR2 YYDKDF (reference sequence). V was pared by 5 bases and J by 6 bases, with 14 bases between. The CDR3 DNA sequence: TGTGCCACCAGCCCAGAGGCGCGCGGTCAGCCCCAGCATTTT. Protein product: CATSPEARGQPQHF.

The chain carries TRBV7-9 and TRBJ2-3; D perhaps matches TRBD1 (6 bases). Germline CDR1 reads SEHNR; CDR2 reads FQNEAQ (reference sequence). Trimming took off 4 bases at V and 4 bases at J, with 9 bases between the two ends. This CDR3 comprises 13 residues. This chain's CDR3 is CASSYRVADTQYF. Here the CDR3 DNA reads TGTGCCAGCAGCTACAGGGTTGCAGATACGCAGTATTTT.

CDR3 protein: CASSGRTGPPAQEQFF. The CDR3 DNA reads TGCGCCAGCAGCGGACGGACAGGGCCGCCGGCTCAGGAGCAGTTCTTC. The chain is built from TRBV5-1 and TRBJ2-1; 8 bases fit TRBD1. Germline CDR1 is SGHRS and CDR2 is YFSETQ. Unmatched junction bases numbered 16, after V lost 4 bases and J lost 10 bases. CDR3 length equals 16 residues.

This chain links TRBV3-1 (or the pseudogene TRBV3-2) with TRBJ2-7; 9 nucleotides line up with TRBD2. CDR3 length: 15 residues. Germline-derived CDR1 and CDR2 are LGHDT and YNNKEL (reference sequence). J was trimmed by 3 bases and V by 4 bases; bases with no gene match: 7. The CDR3 loop reads CASSLIAGVGYEQYF. CDR3 sequence (DNA): TGTGCCAGCAGCCTAATAGCGGGAGTTGGCTACGAGCAGTACTTC.

The CDR3: CASSIVPSSGGGYTF. The CDR3 coding sequence is TGTGCCAGTAGTATAGTACCTTCCTCCGGGGGTGGCTACACCTTC. The chain combines TRBV19 with TRBJ1-2; D is perhaps TRBD1 (5 bases). Trimming cost V 1 base and J 7 bases, with 16 bases left between them. Per the germline V gene, CDR1 is LNHDA and CDR2 is SQIVND (reference sequence). CDR3 size: 15 residues.

The V call is TRBV6-1, the J call TRBJ1-1, with D maybe TRBD1 (5 bases). This CDR3 contains 14 residues. V was shortened by 0 bases and J by 9 bases, with 14 bases between the two germline ends. The germline gives CDR1 MNHNS, CDR2 SASEGT. Here the CDR3 reads CASSEAHQGLQAFF. The CDR3 DNA reads TGTGCCAGCAGTGAAGCGCATCAGGGCCTTCAAGCTTTCTTT.

Only one count was recorded for this clone. The CDR3 sequence: CASSNQVKNIQYF. CDR3 sequence (DNA): TGTGCCAGCAGTAACCAGGTTAAAAACATTCAGTACTTC. The V and J genes are TRBV6-5 and TRBJ2-4; D is ambiguous. V was pared by 5 bases and J by 4 bases, with 9 bases between. Germline lookup yields CDR1 MNHEY and CDR2 SVGAGI. The CDR3 is 13 residues long.

This rearrangement joins TRBV18 to TRBJ1-2, with D possibly matching TRBD1 (5 bases). The CDR3 spans 15 residues. Looked up from germline, CDR1 is KGHSH and CDR2 is LQKENI. V was trimmed by 2 bases and J by 8 bases, leaving 18 bases between them. The CDR3 sequence is CASSPVVGTKEGYTF. The CDR3 region has the DNA TGTGCCAGCTCACCAGTCGTGGGGACTAAGGAAGGCTACACCTTC.

The gene calls are TRBV13 and TRBJ2-1, with 9 bases that match TRBD2. Germline V lookup: CDR1 PRHDT, CDR2 FYEKMQ (reference sequence). The CDR3 spans 15 residues. V lost 1 base and J lost 8; bases outside the gene matches: 6. CDR3 DNA: TGTGCCAGCAGCTTAGAACTAGCGGGCGGTGATGAGCAGTTCTTC. Protein sequence: CASSLELAGGDEQFF.

The chain employs TRBV28 and TRBJ2-5; TRBD1 matches 9 bases. In germline, CDR1 is MDHEN, CDR2 SYDVKM. Unmatched junction bases numbered 15, after V lost 6 bases and J lost 1 base. The CDR3 extends over 18 amino acids. The CDR3 here is CASSPLSRTGAFQETQYF. CDR3 bases: TGTGCCAGCAGCCCCCTCAGCCGGACAGGGGCCTTCCAAGAGACCCAGTACTTC.

The gene calls are TRBV12-3 or TRBV12-4 and TRBJ2-3, with D maybe TRBD1 (5 bases). The CDR3 is 13 residues long. Trimming removed 5 bases at V and 5 bases at J, with 11 bases between. CDR3: CASSGQDVDTQYF. Written as DNA, the CDR3 is TGTGCCAGCAGTGGACAAGATGTAGATACGCAGTATTTT.

This clone was seen once. The chain is built from TRBV7-3 and TRBJ2-2; D call uncertain. CDR3 size: 12 residues. The germline V and J ends were trimmed by 2 bases and 8 bases, with 6 bases remaining between them. Germline CDR1 SGHTA, CDR2 FQGTGA. In nucleotides, the CDR3 is TGTGCCAGCAGCTTATTCGGTGGGGAGCTGTTTTTT. As protein: CASSLFGGELFF.

The chain carries TRBV19 and TRBJ1-3; D possibly corresponds to TRBD1 (5 bases). The germline V gene has CDR1 LNHDA and CDR2 SQIVND (reference sequence). The CDR3 length is 14 residues. Trimming removed 7 bases from V and 0 bases from J, with 10 bases in between. CDR3 sequence: CASTLGGSGNTIYF. The CDR3 nucleotides are TGTGCCAGTACCTTGGGGGGCTCTGGAAACACCATATATTTT. The full variable domain, in which reference TRBV19 and TRBJ1-3 provide the parts outside the CDR3, is DGGITQSPKYLFRKEGQNVTLSCEQNLNHDAMYWYRQDPGQGLRLIYYSQIVNDFQKGDIAEGYSVSREKKESFPLTVTSAQKNPTAFYLCASTLGGSGNTIYFGEGSWLTVV.

The CDR3 protein is CASSRSGTNTEAFF. In nucleotides, the CDR3 is TGTGCCAGTAGTAGATCCGGGACTAACACTGAAGCTTTCTTT. This chain connects TRBV19 to TRBJ1-1; perhaps TRBD1 as D (5 bases). Between the trimmed V and J ends, which lost 4 bases and 2 bases, there was a span of 11 bases. This CDR3 region has 14 residues. Per germline, CDR1 LNHDA and CDR2 SQIVND (reference sequence). The complete variable domain, with remaining parts taken from reference TRBV19 and TRBJ1-1, reads DGGITQSPKYLFRKEGQNVTLSCEQNLNHDAMYWYRQDPGQGLRLIYYSQIVNDFQKGDIAEGYSVSREKKESFPLTVTSAQKNPTAFYLCASSRSGTNTEAFFGQGTRLTVV.

This clone was seen more than once but under ten times. The J gene is TRBJ2-7, the V gene TRBV6-2 or TRBV6-3; 12 bases are shared with TRBD2. CDR1 is MNHEY, CDR2 SVGEGT, per germline. This CDR3 is 13 amino acids long. After removal of 6 bases from V and 4 bases from J, the junction contained 1 base not matched to a gene. The DNA of the CDR3 is TGTGCCAGCAGCCTAGCGGGGGGGTACGAGCAGTACTTC. It codes for CASSLAGGYEQYF.

The rearrangement joins TRBV7-2 to TRBJ1-2, with TRBD1 identical over 7 bases. The CDR3 spans 13 residues. J gave up 8 bases and V 5 bases, and 8 bases lay outside the gene matches. CDR1 is SGHTA, CDR2 FQGNSA, per germline. The CDR3 DNA is TGTGCCAGCAGCCCTGACAGGGTGGGGGGCTACACCTTC. It translates to CASSPDRVGGYTF.

This chain links TRBV5-1 with TRBJ1-1; D remains unclear. Germline assignment: CDR1 SGHRS and CDR2 YFSETQ. The length of the CDR3 is 15 residues. V gave up 0 bases and J gave up 3 bases, with 12 bases separating them. Here the CDR3 reads CASSLGSVGHTEAFF. The CDR3 DNA reads TGCGCCAGCAGCTTGGGTAGCGTTGGTCACACTGAAGCTTTCTTT.

The chain recombines TRBV7-3 with TRBJ2-3; 8 bases are a match to TRBD2. CDR3 size: 14 residues. CDR1 and CDR2 from the germline V gene are SGHTA and FQGTGA. The junction had 4 bases not matched to a gene; V was cut back by 3 bases and J by 5 bases. In DNA form, the CDR3 reads TGTGCCAGCAGCTTCCGGGGGGGCCTAGATACGCAGTATTTT. This translates into CASSFRGGLDTQYF.